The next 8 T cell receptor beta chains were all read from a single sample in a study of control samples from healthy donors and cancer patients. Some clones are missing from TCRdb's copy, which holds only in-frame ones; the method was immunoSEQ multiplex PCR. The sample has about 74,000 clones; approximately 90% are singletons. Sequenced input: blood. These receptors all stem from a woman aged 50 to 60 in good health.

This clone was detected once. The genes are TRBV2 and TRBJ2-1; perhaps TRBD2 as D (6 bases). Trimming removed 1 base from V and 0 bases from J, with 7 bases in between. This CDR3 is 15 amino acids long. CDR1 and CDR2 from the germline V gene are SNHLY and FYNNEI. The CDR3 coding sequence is TGTGCCAGCAGTGAAGGCGGGGCCTCCTACAATGAGCAGTTCTTC. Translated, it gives CASSEGGASYNEQFF. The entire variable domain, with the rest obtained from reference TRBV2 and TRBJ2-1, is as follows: EPEVTQTPSHQVTQMGQEVILRCVPISNHLYFYWYRQILGQKVEFLVSFYNNEISEKSEIFDDQFSVERPDGSNFTLKIRSTKLEDSAMYFCASSEGGASYNEQFFGPGTRLTVL.

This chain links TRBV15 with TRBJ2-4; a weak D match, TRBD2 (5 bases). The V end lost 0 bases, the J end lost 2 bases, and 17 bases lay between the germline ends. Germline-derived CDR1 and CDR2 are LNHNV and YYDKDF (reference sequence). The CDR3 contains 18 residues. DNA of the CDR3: TGTGCCACCAGCAGAGAAGCTTTTGAGTCCGGGACCAAAAACATTCAGTACTTC. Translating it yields CATSREAFESGTKNIQYF.

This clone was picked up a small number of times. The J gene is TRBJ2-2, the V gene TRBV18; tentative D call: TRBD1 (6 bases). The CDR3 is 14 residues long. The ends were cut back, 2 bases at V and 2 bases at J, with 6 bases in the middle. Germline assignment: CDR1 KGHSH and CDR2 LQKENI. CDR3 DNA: TGTGCCAGCTCACCAGGGGGCAACACCGGGGAGCTGTTTTTT. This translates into CASSPGGNTGELFF.

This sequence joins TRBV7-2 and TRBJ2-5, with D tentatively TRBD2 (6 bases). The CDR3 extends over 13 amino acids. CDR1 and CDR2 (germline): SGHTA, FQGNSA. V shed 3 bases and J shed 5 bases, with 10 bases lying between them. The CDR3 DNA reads TGTGCCAGCAGCTTGGGGGGTAGGGAGACCCAGTACTTC. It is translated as CASSLGGRETQYF.

In DNA, the CDR3 is TGTGCCAGCTTGGGGTATTCTAGCACAGATACGCAGTATTTT. Its protein is CASLGYSSTDTQYF. The V gene is TRBV6-5, the J gene TRBJ2-3; D is undetermined. This CDR3 region has 14 residues. CDR1 MNHEY and CDR2 SVGAGI come from the germline V gene. V lost 8 bases, J lost 0 bases, and 12 bases lay in between.

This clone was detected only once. The CDR3 is CASSLLGPLHF. In DNA form, the CDR3 reads TGTGCCAGCAGTCTCCTGGGACCCCTCCACTTT. This chain uses TRBV7-9 with TRBJ1-6; D is ambiguous. CDR3 length: 11 residues. The V and J ends lost 6 bases and 12 bases respectively, with 9 bases between them. Germline values: CDR1 SEHNR, CDR2 FQNEAQ (reference sequence).

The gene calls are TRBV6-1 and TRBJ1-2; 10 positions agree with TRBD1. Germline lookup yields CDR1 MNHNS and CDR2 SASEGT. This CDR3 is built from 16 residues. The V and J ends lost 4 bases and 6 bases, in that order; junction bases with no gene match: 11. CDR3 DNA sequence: TGTGCCAGCAGTGGAATCGGGACAGGGGTGTTGAATGGCTACACCTTC. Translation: CASSGIGTGVLNGYTF.

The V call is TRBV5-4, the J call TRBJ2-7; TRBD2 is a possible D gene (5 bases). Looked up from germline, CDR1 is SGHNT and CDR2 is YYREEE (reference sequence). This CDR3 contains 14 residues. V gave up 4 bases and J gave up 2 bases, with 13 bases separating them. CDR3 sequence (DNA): TGTGCCAGCAGCCCGAGCGGAACTACCTACGAGCAGTACTTC. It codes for CASSPSGTTYEQYF.